What follows is one T cell receptor beta chain and its context. Antigen specificity is unknown. Time point described: proximal margin of the surgical specimen (macroscopically non-inflamed). Germline V gene sequence: CDR1 LNHDA, CDR2 SQIVND (reference sequence). V lost 5 bases and J 0 bases, leaving 5 bases between the germline ends. The CDR3 is 13 residues long. Libraries were prepared by immunoSEQ multiplex PCR; TCRdb keeps only in-frame clonotypes and omits some of them. This repertoire shows about 7,200 clones, around 80% found once; its top ten account for 25% to 30%. This sample was included in a study of T cell repertoires in ileal Crohn's disease. Study as a whole: Surgery for a complication: stricturing in around 60%, penetrating in about 40%. About half received postoperative treatment, about a dozen with thiopurines and under 20 anti-TNF. Study-wide results and caveats: Every patient over 26.8% clonality showed endoscopic recurrence. Clonal expansions were more frequent in active smokers than non-smokers at surgery.

The source material was ileal tissue. The V and J genes are TRBV19 and TRBJ1-5; no clear D gene. The source of this sequence is an adult with Crohn's disease. The CDR3 is CASSDFSNQPQHF. CDR3 DNA: TGTGCCAGTAGTGACTTTAGCAATCAGCCCCAGCATTTT. The variable domain in full, completed from reference TRBV19 and TRBJ1-5, reads DGGITQSPKYLFRKEGQNVTLSCEQNLNHDAMYWYRQDPGQGLRLIYYSQIVNDFQKGDIAEGYSVSREKKESFPLTVTSAQKNPTAFYLCASSDFSNQPQHFGDGTRLSIL.